The present T cell receptor beta chain was sequenced within a study of beta chain features in type 1 diabetes. Study background: No age, gender or cell yield differences were seen between patients and healthy donors. Study-wide results and caveats: It was possible that PCR favored shorter templates, equally so in patients and controls. VDJ junctions from patients with type 1 diabetes contained fewer insertions and more deletions. TCRB CDR3 length was moderately but significantly reduced in all four CD4+ subsets of Type 1 diabetes patients.

The whole isolated RNA underwent reverse transcription, so sequencing captured expressed TCRB transcripts. Generated by immunoSEQ multiplex PCR, the TCRdb table keeps only in-frame clones and is missing some. The sample contains 40,000 to 45,000 clones, roughly 49% of which appear only once. Germline CDR1 and CDR2: ENHRY and SYGVKD. Trimming at V came to 6 bases and at J to 4 bases, leaving 2 bases not matched to a gene. The CDR3 runs 13 residues. This clone was seen a few times. What it recognizes is unknown. This chain joins TRBV10-3 and TRBJ2-7; TRBD1 agrees at 11 bases. The sequenced material came from Tregs from blood. The receptor was isolated from a woman younger than 35 in good health. The CDR3 sequence: CAIRGDRGYEQYF. CDR3 sequence (DNA): TGTGCCATCAGAGGGGACAGGGGGTACGAGCAGTACTTC.